The 11 T cell receptor beta chains in this list originate from one sample, sequenced in a study of control samples from healthy donors and cancer patients. Clones were read by immunoSEQ multiplex PCR, and TCRdb kept only the in-frame ones, dropping some. The sample carries about 84,000 clones, around 84% recorded once. The material sequenced was PBMCs. The receptors shown here come from a man aged 60 to 69 with head and neck cancer.

This clone was seen only a few times. The chain uses TRBV7-2 and TRBJ2-7; a weak D match, TRBD2 (5 bases). This CDR3 is 14 amino acids long. CDR1 is SGHTA and CDR2 is FQGNSA in the germline V gene. Trimming removed 5 bases at V and 3 bases at J, with 14 bases between. The CDR3 loop reads CASSPGGSFYEQYF. The CDR3 coding sequence is TGTGCCAGCAGCCCTGGAGGTTCCTTCTACGAGCAGTACTTC.

In its sample, this clone was seen once. V gene TRBV10-3 combines with J gene TRBJ2-7, with 7 bases fitting TRBD2. Losses at the gene ends were 6 bases for V and 3 bases for J; bases not matched to a gene: 11. CDR1 ENHRY and CDR2 SYGVKD come from the germline V gene. There are 15 residues in the CDR3. The CDR3 loop reads CAISGRIGGSYEQYF. The CDR3, as DNA: TGTGCCATCAGCGGGAGGATTGGGGGTAGCTACGAGCAGTACTTC.

This clone was observed at least ten times. The V gene is TRBV28, the J gene TRBJ2-7; D perhaps matches TRBD1 (5 bases). CDR3 length equals 12 residues. Looked up from germline, CDR1 is MDHEN and CDR2 is SYDVKM. V was trimmed by 5 bases and J by 4 bases, leaving 9 bases between them. Written as DNA, the CDR3 is TGTGCCAGCAGTCTCGGACAATACGAGCAGTACTTC. Translated, it gives CASSLGQYEQYF.

The J gene is TRBJ2-5, the V gene TRBV15; D may correspond to TRBD1 or TRBD2 (5 bases each). The CDR3 totals 15 residues. V gave up 3 bases and J gave up 1 base, with 12 bases separating them. CDR1 is LNHNV, CDR2 YYDKDF, per germline (reference sequence). The CDR3 loop reads CATSRQTRGQETQYF. CDR3 DNA sequence: TGTGCCACCAGCAGGCAAACGAGGGGCCAAGAGACCCAGTACTTC.

This clone has only one observation. DNA for the CDR3: TGTGCCAGCAAATTAGCGGCTTCCTACAATGAGCAGTTCTTC. It encodes CASKLAASYNEQFF. V is TRBV11-1 and J is TRBJ2-1, with TRBD2 as a possible D gene (6 bases). The V gene lost 7 bases and the J gene lost 1 base, with 11 bases spanning the gap. Germline CDR1 and CDR2: SGHAT and FQDESV (reference sequence). CDR3 length: 14 residues.

The chain joins TRBV7-9 to TRBJ2-1; no definite D call. Germline-derived CDR1 and CDR2 are SEHNR and FQNEAQ (reference sequence). The CDR3 has 14 residues. Trimming left V 1 base short and J 6 bases short, with 10 bases between. The CDR3 nucleotides are TGTGCCAGCAGCTTAGGAGCAAACCTCAATGAGCAGTTCTTC. This gives the protein CASSLGANLNEQFF.

The V gene is TRBV5-1, the J gene TRBJ2-7; TRBD1 aligns across 7 bases. The ends lost 3 bases at V and 5 bases at J; junction bases unmatched: 2. This CDR3 comprises 12 residues. Germline-derived CDR1 and CDR2 are SGHRS and YFSETQ. The CDR3 sequence is CASSSQGNEQYF. CDR3 DNA sequence: TGCGCCAGCAGCTCACAGGGGAACGAGCAGTACTTC.

The chain is built from TRBV14 and TRBJ2-3; 7 positions agree with TRBD2. The CDR3 has 15 residues. V was clipped by 1 base and J by 4 bases; unmatched bases: 5. The germline V gene encodes CDR1 SGHDN and CDR2 FVKESK. This chain's CDR3 is CASSQGRLAADTQYF. CDR3 DNA: TGTGCCAGCAGCCAAGGGAGACTAGCTGCAGATACGCAGTATTTT.

The V gene is TRBV11-2, the J gene TRBJ2-7, with D hard to call. V lost 2 bases and J lost 3, with 8 bases in between. Germline CDR1 reads SGHAT; CDR2 reads FQNNGV. This CDR3 is built from 13 residues. The CDR3 is CASSLNRNYEQYF. As DNA, the CDR3 is TGTGCCAGCAGCTTAAACAGAAACTACGAGCAGTACTTC.

The gene calls are TRBV19 and TRBJ2-1, with no clear D. CDR3 length equals 14 residues. V gave up 1 base and J gave up 5 bases, with 9 bases separating them. Germline V gene sequence: CDR1 LNHDA, CDR2 SQIVND (reference sequence). CDR3 sequence reads: CASSIVPKNNEQFF. CDR3 coding DNA: TGTGCCAGTAGTATAGTCCCTAAGAACAATGAGCAGTTCTTC.

The rearrangement joins TRBV7-9 to TRBJ2-1; no reliable D call. Trimming took 5 bases from V and 8 from J, leaving 7 bases between them. CDR3 length equals 11 residues. Germline CDR1 SEHNR, CDR2 FQNEAQ (reference sequence). Written as DNA, the CDR3 is TGTGCCAGCAGCCGTGCTTATGAGCAGTTCTTC. Translated, it gives CASSRAYEQFF.